The 19 T cell receptor beta chains listed next were all sequenced from one sample in a study of T cells in Graves' hyperthyroidism and ophthalmopathy. Researchers took RNA transcripts and amplified the TCR beta CDR3 regions from them. The primer set for the first-round RT-PCR of the TCR CDR3 was HTBI. TCRdb re-analysed the multiplex PCR reads in MiXCR, keeping a single row per CDR3 protein. The sample carries fewer than 500,000 distinct CDR3 sequences, roughly 14% recorded once. Sequencing input: blood. The source of these receptors is a man aged 18 to 30 with Graves' ophthalmopathy.

The chain carries TRBV12-3 or TRBV12-4 and TRBJ1-2; maybe TRBD1 (6 bases). The V end was cut by 4 bases, the J end by 8 bases, with 11 bases between. The CDR3 sequence is 12 residues long. DNA of the CDR3: TGTGCCAGCAGTTACAGGGTAAAGGGCTACACCTTC. Translating it yields CASSYRVKGYTF.

This clonotype was observed a handful of times. A much more abundant neighbour one base away suggests this may be a read error. The chain couples TRBV12-3 or TRBV12-4 to TRBJ2-3; 12 bases are a match to TRBD1. This CDR3 comprises 16 residues. Unmatched junction bases numbered 13, after V lost 11 bases and J lost 4 bases. The CDR3 is CAGNARDRGLSDTQYF. CDR3 sequence (DNA): TGTGCCGGCAACGCGAGGGACAGGGGGCTGTCAGATACGCAGTATTTT.

Points on this clonotype: One end of the junction does not line up with germline, which may come from a read error. The V gene is TRBV9, the J gene TRBJ2-5; D is possibly TRBD2 (6 bases). The CDR3 is 14 amino acids. Germline V gives CDR1 SGDLS, CDR2 YYNGEE. The CDR3 protein is CASSPSGVKEAQYF. The CDR3 DNA follows: TGTGCCAGCAGCCCCTCGGGGGTAAAAGAGGCCCAGTACTTC.

Only a few counts were recorded for this clonotype. This chain uses TRBV10-3 with TRBJ1-2; perhaps TRBD1 as D (5 bases). Germline assignment: CDR1 ENHRY and CDR2 SYGVKD. V was trimmed by 8 bases and J by 8 bases, leaving 15 bases between them. This CDR3 is 12 amino acids long. Here the CDR3 DNA reads TGTGCCATCCGGGCTGACAGTCAGGGCTACACCTTC. Translating it yields CAIRADSQGYTF.

This clonotype was picked up many times. The V call is TRBV15, the J call TRBJ1-2; a possible D gene is TRBD1 (5 bases). Between the trimmed V and J ends, which lost 0 bases and 4 bases, there was a span of 12 bases. CDR1 and CDR2 from the germline V gene are LNHNV and YYDKDF (reference sequence). The CDR3 totals 15 residues. CDR3: CATSRDQTGIYGYTF. The CDR3 DNA follows: TGTGCCACCAGCAGAGACCAAACAGGCATCTATGGCTACACCTTC.

In its sample, this clonotype was seen many times. This chain connects TRBV12-3 or TRBV12-4 to TRBJ2-1; D might be TRBD1 (5 bases). This CDR3 has 13 residues. Trimming shortened V by 1 base and J by 6 bases, and 7 bases separated the two germline ends. The CDR3, as DNA: TGTGCCAGCAGTTTAGGGGGCTTCAATGAGCAGTTCTTC. The encoded protein is CASSLGGFNEQFF.

This clonotype was detected ten times or more. J is TRBJ2-1 and V is TRBV20-1; tentative D call: TRBD2 (5 bases). Germline loops: CDR1 DFQATT, CDR2 SNEGSKA (reference sequence). CDR3 size: 11 residues. V lost 6 bases, J lost 9 bases, and 12 bases lay in between. CDR3: CSAPLEVEQFF. The CDR3 coding sequence is TGCAGTGCCCCGCTGGAGGTTGAGCAGTTCTTC.

This clonotype was recorded many times. The chain is built from TRBV12-3 or TRBV12-4 and TRBJ2-7; D is unresolved. Trimming removed 3 bases at V and 1 base at J, with 7 bases between. This CDR3 region has 13 residues. The CDR3 sequence: CASSFWQSYEQYF. The CDR3 coding sequence is TGTGCCAGCAGTTTTTGGCAGTCCTACGAGCAGTACTTC.

This clonotype was counted between two and nine times. The chain has TRBV24-1 and TRBJ2-3; 11 bases fit TRBD2. Germline assignment: CDR1 KGHDR and CDR2 SFDVKD. Trimming took 6 bases from V and 2 from J; bases not matched to a gene: 3. The CDR3 has 15 residues. The CDR3 region has the DNA TGTGCCACCAGTCTAGCGGGGGGATACACAGATACGCAGTATTTT. Protein: CATSLAGGYTDTQYF.

V and J are TRBV2 and TRBJ2-5; perhaps TRBD1 as D (6 bases). The CDR3 length is 13 residues. CDR1 is SNHLY, CDR2 FYNNEI, per germline. V lost 6 bases to trimming and J lost 5 bases, with 13 bases between them. The CDR3 loop is CASSAQGLETQYF. The CDR3 DNA follows: TGTGCCAGCAGCGCACAGGGTTTGGAGACCCAGTACTTC.

J is TRBJ2-3 and V is TRBV7-8; TRBD1 matches 10 bases. V lost 1 base, J lost 3 bases, and 4 bases stayed unmatched. This CDR3 has 16 residues. Looked up from germline, CDR1 is SGHVS and CDR2 is FQNEAQ. CDR3 region: CASSLGDRGGTDTQYF. The CDR3 DNA sequence: TGTGCCAGCAGCTTAGGGGACAGGGGCGGGACAGATACGCAGTATTTT.

This clonotype was counted ten times or more. V usage is TRBV3-1 and J usage is TRBJ1-4, with 8 nucleotides matching TRBD1. The V gene's germline CDR1 is LGHDT and CDR2 YNNKEL (reference sequence). The CDR3 sequence is 14 residues long. V dropped 4 bases and J dropped 6; count of bases not matched to a gene: 4. The CDR3 DNA follows: TGTGCCAGCAGCCCGTCGGACAGGGATGAAAAACTGTTTTTT. It specifies CASSPSDRDEKLFF.

This clonotype was detected ten times or more. This chain links TRBV7-9 with TRBJ2-2, with TRBD2 as a possible D gene (6 bases). Looked up from germline, CDR1 is SEHNR and CDR2 is FQNEAQ (reference sequence). V was pared by 3 bases and J by 3 bases, with 11 bases between. This CDR3 contains 15 residues. CDR3 sequence reads: CASSFIIADTGELFF. Here the CDR3 DNA reads TGTGCCAGCAGCTTTATTATAGCGGACACCGGGGAGCTGTTTTTT. Together with reference TRBV7-9 and TRBJ2-2, the CDR3 gives the full variable domain: DTGVSQNPRHKITKRGQNVTFRCDPISEHNRLYWYRQTLGQGPEFLTYFQNEAQLEKSRLLSDRFSAERPKGSFSTLEIQRTEQGDSAMYLCASSFIIADTGELFFGEGSRLTVL.

V gene TRBV19 combines with J gene TRBJ1-5; D may be TRBD1 (5 bases). Germline V gene sequence: CDR1 LNHDA, CDR2 SQIVND (reference sequence). The CDR3 is made up of 15 amino acids. V dropped 2 bases and J dropped 1 base, with 9 bases sitting between them. In DNA, the CDR3 is TGTGCCAGTAGTATATCTGGGGGAAGCAATCAGCCCCAGCATTTT. Translated: CASSISGGSNQPQHF.

This clonotype has ten or more counts. This sequence joins TRBV12-3 or TRBV12-4 and TRBJ2-7; 11 positions match TRBD2. CDR3 length equals 14 residues. Germline trimming cut 7 bases from V and 6 bases from J; bases unmatched to any gene: 8. CDR3 nucleotide sequence: TGTGCCAGCATGCCGGGACTAGCGGTTTTCGAGCAGTACTTC. It translates to CASMPGLAVFEQYF.

The chain links TRBV7-9 to TRBJ2-5; D assignment may be TRBD1 or TRBD2 (5 bases each). CDR3 length: 14 amino acids. Between the trimmed V and J ends, which lost 5 bases and 5 bases, there was a span of 15 bases. From germline, CDR1 is SEHNR and CDR2 FQNEAQ (reference sequence). CDR3 in amino acids: CASSPAQGVETQYF. The CDR3, as DNA: TGTGCCAGCAGCCCAGCCCAGGGAGTGGAGACCCAGTACTTC.

This rearrangement joins TRBV5-1 to TRBJ1-4; a weak D match, TRBD1 (5 bases). The CDR3 is 15 amino acids. Germline assignment: CDR1 SGHRS and CDR2 YFSETQ. Trimming shortened V by 3 bases and J by 5 bases, and 14 bases separated the two germline ends. In nucleotides, the CDR3 is TGCGCCAGCAGCTCCCAGGGTATGGGGAATGAAAAACTGTTTTTT. It yields the protein CASSSQGMGNEKLFF.

The CDR3 sequence: CATSDLTTNTGELFF. CDR3 DNA: TGTGCCACCAGTGATTTGACTACGAACACCGGGGAGCTGTTTTTT. The V call is TRBV24-1, the J call TRBJ2-2; D gene unclear. In germline, CDR1 is KGHDR, CDR2 SFDVKD. The V gene lost 0 bases and the J gene lost 0 bases, with 4 bases spanning the gap. The CDR3 is 15 amino acids.

This clonotype was found a few times. The chain combines TRBV5-1 with TRBJ2-2, with D possibly TRBD1 on 6 matching bases. The CDR3 is 15 amino acids. The V gene lost 2 bases and the J gene lost 4 bases, with 12 bases spanning the gap. Germline V gene lookup returns CDR1 SGHRS and CDR2 YFSETQ. The CDR3 region has the DNA TGCGCCAGCAGCTTAGGGGGATTGAGCACCGGGGAGCTGTTTTTT. Amino acid sequence: CASSLGGLSTGELFF.